The next 14 T cell receptor beta chains were all read from a single sample in a study of CD8+CD57+ T cells in acquired aplastic anemia. It was genomic DNA that served as the template for profiling TCR beta VDJ and CDR3. TCRdb re-derived calls from the reads in MiXCR, one entry per CDR3 protein. The data show roughly 200,000 distinct CDR3 sequences, under 65% seen once. The source material was sorted CD4+, CD8+, or CD8+CD57+ T cells (not recorded which) from PBMCs. The receptor source for this set is a human donor in good health.

As DNA, the CDR3 is TGTGCCAGCAGCGTAGTAGCGTCTAACTATGGCTACACCTTC. Translation gives CASSVVASNYGYTF. The chain employs TRBV9 and TRBJ1-2; D call uncertain. Germline CDR1 is SGDLS and CDR2 is YYNGEE. V was clipped by 0 bases and J by 0 bases, with 6 bases between them. This CDR3 region has 14 residues.

This clonotype was counted many times. This chain uses TRBV7-8 with TRBJ2-7, with D perhaps matching TRBD1 or TRBD2 (5 bases each). Trimming took 4 bases from V and 3 from J, leaving 16 bases between them. This CDR3 region has 15 residues. The germline V gene encodes CDR1 SGHVS and CDR2 FQNEAQ. This CDR3 reads CASSSPGRGIYEQYF. The CDR3 coding sequence is TGTGCCAGCAGCTCTCCGGGAAGGGGAATCTACGAGCAGTACTTC. The variable domain in full, with the rest retrieved from reference TRBV7-8 and TRBJ2-7, is GAGVSQSPRYKVAKRGQDVALRCDPISGHVSLFWYQQALGQGPEFLTYFQNEAQLDKSGLPSDRFFAERPEGSVSTLKIQRTQQEDSAVYLCASSSPGRGIYEQYFGPGTRLTVT.

In DNA form, the CDR3 reads TGTGCCAGCAGCTGGCAGGGTTTGACTGAAGCTTTCTTT. This codes for CASSWQGLTEAFF. J is TRBJ1-1 and V is TRBV5-6; maybe TRBD1 (5 bases). V was clipped by 3 bases and J by 5 bases, with 11 bases between them. The CDR3 loop spans 13 amino acids. Per germline, CDR1 SGHDT and CDR2 YYEEEE. The whole variable domain, filled in from reference TRBV5-6 and TRBJ1-1, reads DAGVTQSPTHLIKTRGQQVTLRCSPKSGHDTVSWYQQALGQGPQFIFQYYEEEERQRGNFPDRFSGHQFPNYSSELNVNALLLGDSALYLCASSWQGLTEAFFGQGTRLTVV.

This chain connects TRBV5-1 to TRBJ1-6; D is unresolved. CDR3 size: 13 residues. Trimming removed 0 bases from V and 13 bases from J, with 11 bases in between. CDR1 SGHRS and CDR2 YFSETQ come from the germline V gene. The CDR3: CASSLVQESPLHF. CDR3 nucleotides: TGCGCCAGCAGCTTGGTGCAGGAATCGCCCCTCCACTTT. Supplemented by reference TRBV5-1 and TRBJ1-6, the full variable domain reads KAGVTQTPRYLIKTRGQQVTLSCSPISGHRSVSWYQQTPGQGLQFLFEYFSETQRNKGNFPGRFSGRQFSNSRSEMNVSTLELGDSALYLCASSLVQESPLHFGNGTRLTVT.

The chain has TRBV7-9 and TRBJ1-6; 9 bases map to TRBD1. V lost 2 bases to trimming and J lost 5 bases; unmatched junction nucleotides: 4. The CDR3 spans 16 residues. From germline, CDR1 is SEHNR and CDR2 FQNEAQ (reference sequence). CDR3: CASSLTGGWNNSPLHF. The CDR3 coding sequence is TGTGCCAGCAGCTTAACAGGGGGCTGGAATAATTCACCCCTCCACTTT. Using reference TRBV7-9 and TRBJ1-6 for the parts outside the CDR3, the full variable domain is DTGVSQNPRHKITKRGQNVTFRCDPISEHNRLYWYRQTLGQGPEFLTYFQNEAQLEKSRLLSDRFSAERPKGSFSTLEIQRTEQGDSAMYLCASSLTGGWNNSPLHFGNGTRLTVT.

This clonotype was seen more than once but under ten times. The chain uses TRBV2 and TRBJ2-7; tentative D call: TRBD1 (6 bases). This CDR3 is built from 17 residues. The germline CDR1 and CDR2 sequences are SNHLY and FYNNEI. Trimming pared 4 bases from V and 2 bases from J, leaving 21 bases between. The CDR3 DNA reads as TGTGCCAGCAGTGGTCTCGACAGGCTCCTATACACCTACGAGCAGTACTTC. It translates to CASSGLDRLLYTYEQYF.

V gene TRBV7-2 combines with J gene TRBJ2-7; TRBD2 agrees at 8 bases. Trimming at V came to 2 bases and at J to 8 bases, leaving 8 bases not matched to a gene. This CDR3 has 14 residues. Germline CDR1 is SGHTA and CDR2 is FQGNSA. This CDR3 is CASSLRLAKQKQYF. The CDR3 nucleotides are TGTGCCAGCAGCTTAAGACTAGCGAAGCAAAAGCAGTACTTC.

V gene TRBV2 combines with J gene TRBJ2-2, with D uncertain. Germline V gives CDR1 SNHLY, CDR2 FYNNEI. The CDR3 is 14 residues long. Trimming left V 6 bases short and J 2 bases short, with 10 bases between. The CDR3 DNA is TGTGCCAGCAGCTATGACGGCAACACCGGGGAGCTGTTTTTT. Encoded protein: CASSYDGNTGELFF.

This chain connects TRBV4-2 to TRBJ1-2, with unresolved D. CDR3 length: 15 amino acids. V lost 0 bases to trimming and J lost 5 bases, with 13 bases between them. The germline gives CDR1 LGHNA, CDR2 YNFKEQ. CDR3 sequence (DNA): TGTGCCAGCAGCCAAGATGGGTCACGGGGATATGGCTACACCTTC. This translates into CASSQDGSRGYGYTF.

The chain employs TRBV6-4 and TRBJ2-6; D not certain. The CDR3 loop spans 15 amino acids. V lost 8 bases and J 0 bases, leaving 11 bases between the germline ends. The germline gives CDR1 MRHNA, CDR2 SNTAGT. The CDR3 is CASSESSSGANVLTF. The CDR3 coding sequence is TGTGCCAGCTCGGAGAGTAGCTCTGGGGCCAACGTCCTGACTTTC.

This sequence joins TRBV7-2 and TRBJ1-3; D remains unclear. Germline-derived CDR1 and CDR2 are SGHTA and FQGNSA. V shed 2 bases and J shed 3 bases, with 11 bases lying between them. The CDR3 sequence is 15 residues long. The CDR3 DNA reads as TGTGCCAGCAGCTTATTATCGGGGTATGGAAACACCATATATTTT. Translating gives CASSLLSGYGNTIYF.

The rearrangement uses TRBV10-3 and TRBJ2-7, with a weak D call TRBD1 (5 bases). This CDR3 has 15 amino acids. The germline V and J ends were trimmed by 10 bases and 1 base, with 20 bases remaining between them. Germline assignment: CDR1 ENHRY and CDR2 SYGVKD. The CDR3 bases are TGTGCCAGCAGACCGACAGCGCTAGTTTCCTACGAGCAGTACTTC. This codes for CASRPTALVSYEQYF.

This clonotype has a count of ten or more. The CDR3 DNA sequence: TGCAGTGCTAGAGAGGATAACAATGAGCAGTTCTTC. It specifies CSAREDNNEQFF. The V gene is TRBV20-1, the J gene TRBJ2-1; unclear D gene. The germline CDR1 and CDR2 sequences are DFQATT and SNEGSKA (reference sequence). The CDR3 extends over 12 amino acids. V was shortened by 0 bases and J by 5 bases, with 5 bases between the two germline ends.

The chain employs TRBV6-2 or TRBV6-3 and TRBJ2-7; TRBD2 agrees at 9 bases. V trimming: 4 bases; J trimming: 2 bases; junction bases outside the gene matches: 6. This CDR3 contains 15 residues. Germline CDR1 is MNHEY and CDR2 is SVGEGT. For the CDR3, the DNA is TGTGCCAGCAGTTTTGAAGCGGGGGGTCCCTACGAGCAGTACTTC. Its protein is CASSFEAGGPYEQYF.